Each of the 14 T cell receptor beta chains below was sequenced from the same sample in a study of cytomegalovirus exposure and HLA in healthy donors. It was with 60 Vbeta and 13 Jbeta primers that the PCR ran. The table came from immunoSEQ multiplex PCR; TCRdb's copy has only in-frame clones and leaves some out. The sample lists some 130,000 clones; 80% were seen once. Sequencing used PBMCs. The receptors shown here come from a male donor in good health and CMV-seronegative.

The chain has TRBV29-1 and TRBJ2-2; D gene uncertain. This CDR3 comprises 14 residues. Germline V CDR1 and CDR2: SQVTM, ANQGSEA. V shed 6 bases and J shed 8 bases, with 19 bases lying between them. CDR3 coding DNA: TGCAGCGTCCCTTCTGGCCTCAAGGAGGGGGAGCTGTTTTTT. This encodes CSVPSGLKEGELFF.

The chain combines TRBV6-5 with TRBJ2-5; TRBD2 might be the D (5 bases). The CDR3 runs 11 residues. Germline assignment: CDR1 MNHEY and CDR2 SVGAGI. The V gene lost 8 bases and the J gene lost 4 bases, with 8 bases spanning the gap. CDR3 region: CASHGVETQYF. DNA of the CDR3: TGTGCCAGCCACGGGGTAGAGACCCAGTACTTC.

J is TRBJ1-1 and V is TRBV7-9; 10 bases align to TRBD1. V lost 5 bases, J lost 4 bases, and 7 bases stayed unmatched. The germline V gene encodes CDR1 SEHNR and CDR2 FQNEAQ (reference sequence). The CDR3 length is 15 residues. In DNA, the CDR3 is TGTGCCAGCAGCCGACAGGGGGCTGCGAGCACTGAAGCTTTCTTT. Translation: CASSRQGAASTEAFF.

This chain links TRBV9 with TRBJ1-1; D might be TRBD1 (6 bases). The CDR3 has 15 residues. Per the germline V gene, CDR1 is SGDLS and CDR2 is YYNGEE. Trimming pared 0 bases from V and 3 bases from J, leaving 12 bases between. The CDR3 DNA follows: TGTGCCAGCAGCGTAGAGGGGGGGTGGGACACTGAAGCTTTCTTT. This sequence encodes CASSVEGGWDTEAFF.

V usage is TRBV28 and J usage is TRBJ1-1; 7 bases map to TRBD1. The length of the CDR3 is 20 residues. The V segment lost 6 bases and the J segment 2 bases; nucleotides outside the gene matches: 24. The germline gives CDR1 MDHEN, CDR2 SYDVKM. The CDR3 loop is CASSFISFSTGWVFNTEAFF. The DNA for the CDR3 is TGTGCCAGCAGCTTCATATCCTTCTCGACAGGGTGGGTCTTTAACACTGAAGCTTTCTTT. The full variable domain, in which reference TRBV28 and TRBJ1-1 provide the parts outside the CDR3, is DVKVTQSSRYLVKRTGEKVFLECVQDMDHENMFWYRQDPGLGLRLIYFSYDVKMKEKGDIPEGYSVSREKKERFSLILESASTNQTSMYLCASSFISFSTGWVFNTEAFFGQGTRLTVV.

The gene calls are TRBV19 and TRBJ2-7; tentative D call: TRBD2 (6 bases). The CDR3 has 13 amino acids. Looked up from germline, CDR1 is LNHDA and CDR2 is SQIVND (reference sequence). Trimming stripped 4 bases from V and 3 bases from J, with 10 bases between. CDR3 sequence reads: CASSTGEGYEQYF. For the CDR3, the DNA is TGTGCCAGTAGTACGGGGGAAGGCTACGAGCAGTACTTC. Together with reference TRBV19 and TRBJ2-7, the CDR3 gives the full variable domain: DGGITQSPKYLFRKEGQNVTLSCEQNLNHDAMYWYRQDPGQGLRLIYYSQIVNDFQKGDIAEGYSVSREKKESFPLTVTSAQKNPTAFYLCASSTGEGYEQYFGPGTRLTVT.

In its sample, this clone was seen once. V and J are TRBV29-1 and TRBJ1-1, with D possibly being TRBD1 (6 bases). V shed 2 bases and J shed 1 base, with 11 bases lying between them. The CDR3 is 14 residues long. Germline loops: CDR1 SQVTM, CDR2 ANQGSEA. DNA for the CDR3: TGCAGCGTTGAACCCGGACAGCAGAACACTGAAGCTTTCTTT. Protein: CSVEPGQQNTEAFF.

The chain combines TRBV19 with TRBJ1-5, with D unclear. Germline values: CDR1 LNHDA, CDR2 SQIVND (reference sequence). The CDR3 has 15 amino acids. V dropped 3 bases and J dropped 0 bases, with 9 bases sitting between them. The DNA for the CDR3 is TGTGCCAGTAGTATTCGCGTCTATAGCAATCAGCCCCAGCATTTT. It specifies CASSIRVYSNQPQHF.

This chain uses TRBV27 with TRBJ2-2; TRBD1 agrees at 7 bases. The germline V gene has CDR1 MNHEY and CDR2 SMNVEV (reference sequence). The junction had 2 bases not matched to a gene; V was cut back by 5 bases and J by 5 bases. This CDR3 contains 13 residues. In DNA form, the CDR3 reads TGTGCCAGCAGTACAGGGGTAACCGGGGAGCTGTTTTTT. This encodes CASSTGVTGELFF.

The rearrangement uses TRBV15 and TRBJ2-5; 7 bases fit TRBD2. The assigned J gene may be wrong: the sequence end matches TRBJ2-7 better. The germline CDR1 and CDR2 sequences are LNHNV and YYDKDF (reference sequence). The CDR3 runs 14 residues. The DNA of the CDR3 is TGTGCCACCAGCAGAAGTCAAGCGGGGTACGAGCAGTACTTC. The encoded protein is CATSRSQAGYEQYF.

The genes are TRBV30 and TRBJ2-1; 8 bases line up with TRBD1. The germline gives CDR1 GTSNPN, CDR2 SVGIG (reference sequence). J was trimmed by 4 bases and V by 2 bases; bases with no gene match: 4. The CDR3 totals 14 residues. DNA of the CDR3: TGTGCCTGGAGTCTCAGGACAGGGTACAATGAGCAGTTCTTC. Protein product: CAWSLRTGYNEQFF.

The chain carries TRBV5-1 and TRBJ1-1, with D possibly being TRBD1 (5 bases). Looked up from germline, CDR1 is SGHRS and CDR2 is YFSETQ. Trimming stripped 3 bases from V and 5 bases from J, with 11 bases between. The CDR3 totals 13 residues. CDR3 DNA: TGCGCCAGCAGCTACGACAGTGGTACTGAAGCTTTCTTT. It yields the protein CASSYDSGTEAFF.

The rearrangement joins TRBV6-4 to TRBJ2-2; D call uncertain. V dropped 0 bases and J dropped 5 bases, with 10 bases sitting between them. This CDR3 has 15 amino acids. Germline values: CDR1 MRHNA, CDR2 SNTAGT. CDR3 protein: CASSDSSAVTGELFF. DNA for the CDR3: TGTGCCAGCAGTGACTCATCTGCGGTAACCGGGGAGCTGTTTTTT.

This clone has a handful of counts. The junction and the germline gene differ at one end; a read error may be behind it. J is TRBJ2-4 and V is TRBV18, with 8 bases lining up with TRBD2. CDR1 is KGHSH, CDR2 LQKENI, per germline. CDR3 length equals 17 residues. CDR3 sequence: CASSLDRGGLAKNSQYF. Here the CDR3 DNA reads TGTGCCAGCTCACTCGACAGAGGAGGACTAGCCAAAAACAGTCAGTACTTC.